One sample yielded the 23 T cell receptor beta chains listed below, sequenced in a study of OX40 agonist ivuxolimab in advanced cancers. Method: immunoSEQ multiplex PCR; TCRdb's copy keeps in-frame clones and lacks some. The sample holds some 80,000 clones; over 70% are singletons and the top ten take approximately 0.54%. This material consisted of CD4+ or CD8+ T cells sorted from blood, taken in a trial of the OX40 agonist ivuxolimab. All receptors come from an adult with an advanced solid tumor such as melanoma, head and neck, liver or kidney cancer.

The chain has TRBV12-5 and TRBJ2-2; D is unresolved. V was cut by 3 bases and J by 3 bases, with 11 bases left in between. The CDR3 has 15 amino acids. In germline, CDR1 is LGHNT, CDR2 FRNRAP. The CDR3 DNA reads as TGTGCTAGTGGTTTAGGGATGTTCGACACCGGGGAGCTGTTTTTT. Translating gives CASGLGMFDTGELFF.

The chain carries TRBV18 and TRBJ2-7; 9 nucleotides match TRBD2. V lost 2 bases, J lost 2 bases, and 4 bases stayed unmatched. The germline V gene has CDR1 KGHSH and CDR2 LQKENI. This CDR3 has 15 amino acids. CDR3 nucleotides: TGTGCCAGCTCACCAGGGCGGGAGGGCCCCTACGAGCAGTACTTC. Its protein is CASSPGREGPYEQYF. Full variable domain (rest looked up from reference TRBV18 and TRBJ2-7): NAGVMQNPRHLVRRRGQEARLRCSPMKGHSHVYWYRQLPEEGLKFMVYLQKENIIDESGMPKERFSAEFPKEGPSILRIQQVVRGDSAAYFCASSPGREGPYEQYFGPGTRLTVT.

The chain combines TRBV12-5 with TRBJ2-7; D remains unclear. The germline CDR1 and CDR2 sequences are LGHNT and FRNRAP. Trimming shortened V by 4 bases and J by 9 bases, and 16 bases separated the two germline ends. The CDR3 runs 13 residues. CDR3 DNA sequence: TGTGCTAGTGGTTCAACATCCTACGCCCCGCAGTACTTC. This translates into CASGSTSYAPQYF. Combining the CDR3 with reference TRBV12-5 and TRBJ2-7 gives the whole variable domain DARVTQTPRHKVTEMGQEVTMRCQPILGHNTVFWYRQTMMQGLELLAYFRNRAPLDDSGMPKDRFSAEMPDATLATLKIQPSEPRDSAVYFCASGSTSYAPQYFGPGTRLTVT.

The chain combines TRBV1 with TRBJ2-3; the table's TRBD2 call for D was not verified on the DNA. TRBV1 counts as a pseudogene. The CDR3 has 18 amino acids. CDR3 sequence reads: CTSSQAGFRAGSTDTQYF. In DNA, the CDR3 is TGCACCAGCAGCCAAGCGGGTTTCAGAGCGGGCAGCACAGATACGCAGTATTTT.

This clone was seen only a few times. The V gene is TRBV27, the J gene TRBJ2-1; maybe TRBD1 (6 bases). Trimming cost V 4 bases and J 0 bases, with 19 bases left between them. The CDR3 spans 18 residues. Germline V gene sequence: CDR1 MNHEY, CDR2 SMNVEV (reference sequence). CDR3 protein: CASSSAGAIGLSYNEQFF. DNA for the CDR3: TGTGCCAGCAGTTCGGCAGGGGCGATAGGGCTCTCCTACAATGAGCAGTTCTTC.

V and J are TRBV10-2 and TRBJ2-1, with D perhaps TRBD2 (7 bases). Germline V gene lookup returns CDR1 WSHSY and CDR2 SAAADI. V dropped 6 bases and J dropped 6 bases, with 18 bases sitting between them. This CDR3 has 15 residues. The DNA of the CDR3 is TGCGCCAGCAGCCGGGGAGGGGGACGTCCCAATGAGCAGTTCTTC. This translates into CASSRGGGRPNEQFF.

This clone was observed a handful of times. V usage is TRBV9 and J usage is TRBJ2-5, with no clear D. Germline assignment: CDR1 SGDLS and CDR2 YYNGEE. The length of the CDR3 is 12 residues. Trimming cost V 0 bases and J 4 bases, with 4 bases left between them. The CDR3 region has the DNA TGTGCCAGCAGCGTAGCCCCAGAGACCCAGTACTTC. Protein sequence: CASSVAPETQYF.

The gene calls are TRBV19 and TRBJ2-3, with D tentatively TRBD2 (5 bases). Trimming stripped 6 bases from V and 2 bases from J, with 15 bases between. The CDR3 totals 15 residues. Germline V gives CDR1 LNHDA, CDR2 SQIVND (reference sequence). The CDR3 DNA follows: TGTGCCAGTAGCCGGACTGAGCGGACCACAGATACGCAGTATTTT. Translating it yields CASSRTERTTDTQYF.

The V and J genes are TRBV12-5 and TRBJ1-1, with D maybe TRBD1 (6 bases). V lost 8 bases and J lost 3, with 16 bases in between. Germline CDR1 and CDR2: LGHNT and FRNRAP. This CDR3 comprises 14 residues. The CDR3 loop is CASNLWGPDTEAFF. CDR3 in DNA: TGTGCTAGTAACCTCTGGGGGCCAGACACTGAAGCTTTCTTT.

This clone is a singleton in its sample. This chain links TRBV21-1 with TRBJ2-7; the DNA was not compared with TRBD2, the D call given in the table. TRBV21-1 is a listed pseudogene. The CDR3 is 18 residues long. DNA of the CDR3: TGTGCCAGCAGCCAAATCCCGACTTCTAGCGGGAGCTCCTACGAGCAGTACTTC. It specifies CASSQIPTSSGSSYEQYF.

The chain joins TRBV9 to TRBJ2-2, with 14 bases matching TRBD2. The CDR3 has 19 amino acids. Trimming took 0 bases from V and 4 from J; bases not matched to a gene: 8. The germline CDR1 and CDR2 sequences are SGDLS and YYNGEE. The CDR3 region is CASSVEGTSGSKATGELFF. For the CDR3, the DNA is TGTGCCAGCAGCGTAGAGGGGACTAGCGGGAGCAAGGCCACCGGGGAGCTGTTTTTT.

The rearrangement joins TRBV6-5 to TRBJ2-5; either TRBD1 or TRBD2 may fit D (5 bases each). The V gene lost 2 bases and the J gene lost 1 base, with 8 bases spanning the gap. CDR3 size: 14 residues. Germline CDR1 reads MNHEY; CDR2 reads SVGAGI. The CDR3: CASSYEGIQETQYF. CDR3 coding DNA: TGTGCCAGCAGTTACGAGGGGATCCAAGAGACCCAGTACTTC.

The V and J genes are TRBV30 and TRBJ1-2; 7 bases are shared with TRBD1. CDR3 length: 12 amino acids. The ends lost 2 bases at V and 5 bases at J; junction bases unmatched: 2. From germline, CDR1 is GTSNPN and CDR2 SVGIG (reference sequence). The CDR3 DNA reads TGTGCCTGGAGTAAACAGGGGTATGGCTACACCTTC. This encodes CAWSKQGYGYTF.

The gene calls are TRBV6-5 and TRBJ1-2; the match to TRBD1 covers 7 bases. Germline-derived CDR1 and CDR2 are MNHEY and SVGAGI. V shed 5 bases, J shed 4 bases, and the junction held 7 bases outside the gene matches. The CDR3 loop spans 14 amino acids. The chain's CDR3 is CASSPPTGSYGYTF. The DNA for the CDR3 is TGTGCCAGCAGTCCCCCGACAGGGTCCTATGGCTACACCTTC.

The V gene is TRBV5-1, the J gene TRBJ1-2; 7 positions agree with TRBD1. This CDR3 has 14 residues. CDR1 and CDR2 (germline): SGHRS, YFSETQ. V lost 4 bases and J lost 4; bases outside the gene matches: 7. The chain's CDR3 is CASSPEGQSYGYTF. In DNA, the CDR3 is TGCGCCAGCAGCCCGGAGGGACAGTCCTATGGCTACACCTTC.

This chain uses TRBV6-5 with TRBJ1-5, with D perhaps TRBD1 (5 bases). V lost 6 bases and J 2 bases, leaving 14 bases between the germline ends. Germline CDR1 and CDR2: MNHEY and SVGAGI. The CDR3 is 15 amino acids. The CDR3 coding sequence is TGTGCCAGCAGAAACCGGGACGAGGGCAATCAGCCCCAGCATTTT. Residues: CASRNRDEGNQPQHF.

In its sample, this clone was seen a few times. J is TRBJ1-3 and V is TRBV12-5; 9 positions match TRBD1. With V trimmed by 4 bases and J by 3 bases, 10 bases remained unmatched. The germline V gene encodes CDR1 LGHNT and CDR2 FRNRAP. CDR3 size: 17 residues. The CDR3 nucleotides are TGTGCTAGTGGTTGGGGGACAGGGCTAAGGCGTGGAAACACCATATATTTT. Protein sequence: CASGWGTGLRRGNTIYF. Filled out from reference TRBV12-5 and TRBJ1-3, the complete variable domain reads DARVTQTPRHKVTEMGQEVTMRCQPILGHNTVFWYRQTMMQGLELLAYFRNRAPLDDSGMPKDRFSAEMPDATLATLKIQPSEPRDSAVYFCASGWGTGLRRGNTIYFGEGSWLTVV.

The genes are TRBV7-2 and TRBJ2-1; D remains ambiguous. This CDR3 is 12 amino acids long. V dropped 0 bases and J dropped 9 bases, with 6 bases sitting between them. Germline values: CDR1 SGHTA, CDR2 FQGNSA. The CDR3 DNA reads TGTGCCAGCAGCTTAGCTGGGCGTGAGCAGTTCTTC. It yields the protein CASSLAGREQFF.

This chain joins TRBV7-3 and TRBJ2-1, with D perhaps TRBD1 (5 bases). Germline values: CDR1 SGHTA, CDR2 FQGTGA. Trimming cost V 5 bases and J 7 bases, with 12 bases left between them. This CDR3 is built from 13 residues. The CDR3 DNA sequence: TGTGCCAGCAGCCGAAACGCAGGGAATGAGCAGTTCTTC. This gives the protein CASSRNAGNEQFF.

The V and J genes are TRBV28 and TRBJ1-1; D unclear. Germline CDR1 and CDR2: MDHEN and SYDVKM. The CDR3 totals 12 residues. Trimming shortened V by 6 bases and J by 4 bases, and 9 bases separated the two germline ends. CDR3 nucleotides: TGTGCCAGCAGAGGAAGACTCACTGAAGCTTTCTTT. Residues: CASRGRLTEAFF.

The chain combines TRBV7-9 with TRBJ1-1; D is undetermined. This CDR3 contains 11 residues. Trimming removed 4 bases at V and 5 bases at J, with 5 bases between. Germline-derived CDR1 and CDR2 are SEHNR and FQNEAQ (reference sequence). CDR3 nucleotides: TGTGCCAGCAGCTCTATGACTGAAGCTTTCTTT. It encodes CASSSMTEAFF.

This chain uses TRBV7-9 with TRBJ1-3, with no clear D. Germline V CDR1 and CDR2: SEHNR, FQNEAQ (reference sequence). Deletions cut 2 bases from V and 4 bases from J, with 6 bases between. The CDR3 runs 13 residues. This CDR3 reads CASSLTEGNTIYF. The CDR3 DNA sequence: TGTGCCAGCAGCTTAACGGAAGGAAACACCATATATTTT.

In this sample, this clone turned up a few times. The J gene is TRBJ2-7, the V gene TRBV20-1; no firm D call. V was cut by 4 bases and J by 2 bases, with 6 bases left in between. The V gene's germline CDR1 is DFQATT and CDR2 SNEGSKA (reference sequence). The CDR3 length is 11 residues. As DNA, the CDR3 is TGCAGTGCTACTACCGCCTACGAGCAGTACTTC. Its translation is CSATTAYEQYF.